The clone carrying this TCR beta chain was counted only a few times. Its antigen remains unknown. The CDR3 is made up of 15 amino acids. Trimming pared 0 bases from V and 10 bases from J, leaving 14 bases between. From germline, CDR1 is SGHRS and CDR2 YFSETQ. Time point defined: newly diagnosed GD, antithyroid drugs for less than 3 months. The TCR library was made from RNA extracted from PBMCs. The entry originates in a study of regulatory T cells in long-lasting Graves disease. The authors built TCR beta libraries using iRepertoire HTBI primers and Arm-PCR of CDR3 regions. TCRdb analysed the multiplex PCR reads with MiXCR anew, one entry per CDR3 protein. The sample has about half a million distinct CDR3 sequences, more than 10% seen once. General observations from the study: TRBV28, TRBJ1-2 and TRBJ2-5 were favored in persistent disease.

This sample also appeared in a second study, on T cells in Graves' hyperthyroidism and ophthalmopathy. That investigation notes: The model anticipated ophthalmopathy a median about six months pre-onset.

The sequencing here drew on peripheral blood mononuclear cells (PBMCs), taken at new diagnosis, from a patient treated with antithyroid drugs. This receptor was identified in a woman aged 30 to 39 with Graves disease. The J gene is TRBJ1-6, the V gene TRBV5-1; no clear D. DNA for the CDR3: TGCGCCAGCAGCTTGGATACTATAGTTCAGTCACCCCTCCACTTT. It encodes CASSLDTIVQSPLHF.